The sample holds many counts of the clone carrying this TCR beta chain. The data stem from a study of T-cell reconstitution after alpha-beta-depleted transplantation in children. This CDR3 contains 15 residues. CDR1 and CDR2 (germline): SGHRS, YFSETQ. Trimming took off 4 bases at V and 5 bases at J, with 16 bases between the two ends. Molecular barcoding with unique molecular identifiers was used for the TCRbeta library. TCRdb reprocessed the PCR reads with MiXCR, giving one entry per CDR3 protein. Among roughly 180,000 distinct CDR3 sequences, roughly 15% were seen once, and the ten largest hold around 14%.

The chain has TRBV5-1 and TRBJ2-1; the D gene is possibly TRBD2 (6 bases). The sequence derives from a human donor who donated a stem cell graft to a child with acute lymphoblastic leukemia. The sequencing used PBMCs from the stem cell graft donor, collected from the stem cell graft. For the CDR3, the DNA is TGCGCCAGCAGCACCGGTTGGAGGGATGACAATGAGCAGTTCTTC. Translated: CASSTGWRDDNEQFF.